This TCR beta chain was identified during a study of blood T cell repertoires in COVID-19. Participants spanned ages about 18 to 90 years and resided in 20 to 25 US areas. Participant-given clinical history determined each cohort assignment. Two negative PCRs, clearance, or symptom resolution characterized the recovered Cohort 3 donors. V was trimmed by 3 bases and J by 0 bases, leaving 15 bases between them. Germline CDR1 LNHNV, CDR2 YYDKDF (reference sequence). The CDR3 contains 17 residues. TCRdb's table, derived via immunoSEQ multiplex PCR, lists solely in-frame clones and lacks some. The top ten hold around 3.1% of the sample, which has about 46,000 clones, around 87% seen once.

The rearrangement joins TRBV15 to TRBJ2-1, with a possible D match to TRBD2 (6 bases). Sequencing input: PBMCs or T cells enriched from blood (not recorded which). The TCR originated in a woman aged 45-60 years who had recovered from COVID-19. The CDR3 DNA sequence: TGTGCCACCAGCAGGGGTTACGGGACTGACTCCTACAATGAGCAGTTCTTC. Its protein is CATSRGYGTDSYNEQFF.